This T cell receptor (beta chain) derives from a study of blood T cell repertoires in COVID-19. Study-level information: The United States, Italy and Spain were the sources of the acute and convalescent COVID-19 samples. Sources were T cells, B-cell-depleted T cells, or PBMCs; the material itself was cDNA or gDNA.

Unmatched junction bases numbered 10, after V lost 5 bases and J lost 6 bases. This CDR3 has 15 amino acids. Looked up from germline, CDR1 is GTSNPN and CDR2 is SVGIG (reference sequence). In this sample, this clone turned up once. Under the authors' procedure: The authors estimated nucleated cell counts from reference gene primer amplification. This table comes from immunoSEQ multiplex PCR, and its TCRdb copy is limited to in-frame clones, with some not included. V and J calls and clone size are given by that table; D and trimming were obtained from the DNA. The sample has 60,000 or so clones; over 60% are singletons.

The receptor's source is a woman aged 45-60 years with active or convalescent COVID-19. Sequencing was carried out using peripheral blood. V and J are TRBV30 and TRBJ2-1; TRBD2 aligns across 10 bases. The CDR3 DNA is TGTGCCTGGGGGGGGCTAGCGGGAGTCAGCAATGAGCAGTTCTTC. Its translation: CAWGGLAGVSNEQFF.